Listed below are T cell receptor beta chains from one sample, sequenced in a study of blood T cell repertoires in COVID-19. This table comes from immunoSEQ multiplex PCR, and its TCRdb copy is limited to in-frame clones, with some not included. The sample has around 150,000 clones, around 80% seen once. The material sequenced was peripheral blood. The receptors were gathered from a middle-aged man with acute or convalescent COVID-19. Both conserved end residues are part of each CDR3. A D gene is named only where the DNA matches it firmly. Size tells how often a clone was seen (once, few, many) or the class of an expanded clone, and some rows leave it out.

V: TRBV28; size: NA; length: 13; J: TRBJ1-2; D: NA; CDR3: CASSLSRYYGYTF; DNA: TGTGCCAGCAGTTTATCCAGGTACTATGGCTACACCTTC
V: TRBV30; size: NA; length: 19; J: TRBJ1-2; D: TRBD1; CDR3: CAWSVELSLSGGPNYGYTF; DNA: TGTGCCTGGAGTGTAGAACTCTCGCTGTCAGGGGGCCCTAACTATGGCTACACCTTC
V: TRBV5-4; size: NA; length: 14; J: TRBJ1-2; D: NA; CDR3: CASTKGGFDYGYTF; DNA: TGTGCCAGCACCAAAGGGGGATTCGATTATGGCTACACCTTC
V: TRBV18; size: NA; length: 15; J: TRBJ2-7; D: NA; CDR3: CASSPPGHGEGEQYF; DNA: TGTGCCAGCTCACCGCCGGGACACGGGGAAGGGGAGCAGTACTTC
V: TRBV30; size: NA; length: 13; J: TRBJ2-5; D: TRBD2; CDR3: CAWTSGGQETQYF; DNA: TGTGCCTGGACCTCGGGGGGGCAAGAGACCCAGTACTTC
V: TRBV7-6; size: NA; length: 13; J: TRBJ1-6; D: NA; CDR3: CASSLGENSPLHF; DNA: TGTGCCAGCAGCTTAGGGGAGAATTCACCCCTCCACTTT
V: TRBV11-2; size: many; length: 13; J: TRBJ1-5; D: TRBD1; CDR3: CASRGQGDQPQHF; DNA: TGTGCCAGCAGGGGACAGGGCGATCAGCCCCAGCATTTT
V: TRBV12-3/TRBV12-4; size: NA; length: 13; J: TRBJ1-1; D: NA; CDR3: CASSQRRDTEAFF; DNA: TGTGCCAGCAGTCAAAGGAGGGACACTGAAGCTTTCTTT
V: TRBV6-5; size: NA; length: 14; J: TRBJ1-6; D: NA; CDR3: CASSSPFLRSPLHF; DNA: TGTGCCAGCAGCTCCCCCTTCCTCCGTTCACCCCTCCACTTT
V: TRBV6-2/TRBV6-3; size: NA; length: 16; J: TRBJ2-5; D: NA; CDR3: CASSYSPPGVGETQYF; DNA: TGTGCCAGCAGTTACTCCCCTCCGGGGGTAGGGGAGACCCAGTACTTC
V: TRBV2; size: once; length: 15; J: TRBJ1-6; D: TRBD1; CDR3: CASTSKGQGASPLHF; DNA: TGTGCCAGCACCTCGAAGGGACAGGGGGCCTCACCCCTCCACTTT